This T cell receptor (beta chain) was sequenced for a study of shared clonotypes between healthy human individuals. Overall study: Plates per donor: three CD4 naive, three CD4 memory, two CD8 naive, one CD8 memory. Findings of the study overall: Sequencing depth was a factor that was expected to affect clonotype sharing among donors.

Sequencing used immunoSEQ multiplex PCR; TCRdb keeps in-frame clones, though not all of them. The data hold about 2.2 million clones, with under 95% observed a single time. CD8 cells regarded as naive lacked CD45RO, were positively chosen for CCR7, and omitted terminally differentiated effector memory CD45RA+ cells. All donors were Caucasian adults living in Nashville, Tennessee. Per the germline V gene, CDR1 is SGHDT and CDR2 is YYEEEE. The CDR3 consists of 14 residues. V lost 2 bases, J lost 6 bases, and 1 base stayed unmatched. This clone showed up just once. Its cognate antigen is unknown. The receptor comes from a man younger than 30 in good health. Some clones in this sample may be carry-over from other donors' samples. The sequenced sample consisted of naive CD8+ T cells from PBMCs. The chain recombines TRBV5-6 with TRBJ2-2; 10 bases agree with TRBD2. Here the CDR3 DNA reads TGTGCCAGCAGCTTAGCGGGAGGGGCCGGGGAGCTGTTTTTT. Translated: CASSLAGGAGELFF.